The 22 T cell receptor beta chains listed next were all sequenced from one sample in a study of metastatic and nonmetastatic thyroid tumors. TCRdb recomputed clones from the PCR reads via MiXCR. Found here are 10,000 to 15,000 clones, 25% to 30% of them singletons; the top ten hold roughly 19%. Thyroid surgery was preceded by no treatment in any patient. Source material: tumor tissue. All receptors come from a female donor with papillary thyroid cancer or a benign thyroid nodule (not recorded which). Some clones in this sample may be carry-over from other donors' samples.

This sequence joins TRBV19 and TRBJ1-5; a possible D gene is TRBD1 (5 bases). The CDR3 is 15 residues long. Trimming shortened V by 5 bases and J by 2 bases, and 13 bases separated the two germline ends. CDR1 and CDR2 (germline): LNHDA, SQIVND (reference sequence). This CDR3 reads CASSQGFEGNQPQHF. Written as DNA, the CDR3 is TGTGCCAGTAGTCAGGGATTTGAGGGCAATCAGCCCCAGCATTTT.

This clone has a count of ten or more. V and J are TRBV24-1 and TRBJ2-3; possible D gene TRBD1, 6 bases. Trimming removed 0 bases from V and 4 bases from J, with 13 bases in between. Germline V gene sequence: CDR1 KGHDR, CDR2 SFDVKD. This CDR3 spans 16 amino acids. CDR3 sequence: CATSDLTGQVPDTQYF. CDR3 coding DNA: TGTGCCACCAGTGATTTGACGGGACAAGTCCCAGATACGCAGTATTTT.

The chain recombines TRBV5-5 with TRBJ2-5, with 13 bases lining up with TRBD2. This CDR3 comprises 18 residues. Per germline, CDR1 SGHKS and CDR2 YYEKEE (reference sequence). J lost 5 bases, V lost 5 bases, and 15 bases had no gene match. The CDR3 reads CASRVEAGLAGMEETQYF. The CDR3 bases are TGTGCCAGCAGGGTTGAGGCGGGACTAGCGGGAATGGAGGAGACCCAGTACTTC.

The J gene is TRBJ2-7, the V gene TRBV6-1; no firm D call. Germline CDR1 MNHNS, CDR2 SASEGT. Trimming stripped 3 bases from V and 5 bases from J, with 11 bases between. The CDR3 extends over 13 amino acids. Here the CDR3 DNA reads TGTGCCAGCAGTGACCACTCCCTGGACGAGCAGTACTTC. Amino acid sequence: CASSDHSLDEQYF.

This clone was seen a handful of times. V is TRBV15 and J is TRBJ2-7, with 7 bases aligning to TRBD1. Germline CDR1 and CDR2: LNHNV and YYDKDF (reference sequence). J gave up 5 bases and V 1 base, and 5 bases lay outside the gene matches. This CDR3 is built from 14 residues. The CDR3, as DNA: TGTGCCACCAGCAGAGGGTTAGGGGGCCACGAGCAGTACTTC. This encodes CATSRGLGGHEQYF.

The chain uses TRBV27 and TRBJ2-7; 9 nucleotides agree with TRBD2. V lost 3 bases, J lost 4 bases, and 4 bases stayed unmatched. The CDR3 extends over 14 amino acids. Germline-derived CDR1 and CDR2 are MNHEY and SMNVEV (reference sequence). The CDR3, as DNA: TGTGCCAGCAGTTTTAGCGGGAGAAGGTACGAGCAGTACTTC. It specifies CASSFSGRRYEQYF.

The table lists this clone with a few counts. The gene calls are TRBV2 and TRBJ2-7; 10 bases agree with TRBD1. The CDR3 is made up of 14 amino acids. Germline CDR1 is SNHLY and CDR2 is FYNNEI. With V trimmed by 6 bases and J by 1 base, 3 bases remained unmatched. The CDR3 is CASSRTGGSYEQYF. Written as DNA, the CDR3 is TGTGCCAGCAGCCGGACAGGGGGTTCCTACGAGCAGTACTTC. The full variable domain, in which reference TRBV2 and TRBJ2-7 provide the parts outside the CDR3, is EPEVTQTPSHQVTQMGQEVILRCVPISNHLYFYWYRQILGQKVEFLVSFYNNEISEKSEIFDDQFSVERPDGSNFTLKIRSTKLEDSAMYFCASSRTGGSYEQYFGPGTRLTVT.

This chain joins TRBV20-1 and TRBJ2-7, with a tentative D call TRBD2 (5 bases). Per germline, CDR1 DFQATT and CDR2 SNEGSKA (reference sequence). CDR3 length equals 14 residues. V gave up 5 bases and J gave up 0 bases, with 14 bases separating them. The CDR3 loop is CSALKVGSSYEQYF. The DNA for the CDR3 is TGCAGTGCTCTGAAGGTGGGGAGCTCCTACGAGCAGTACTTC.

This clone showed up just a few times. The chain is built from TRBV7-2 and TRBJ1-1, with 9 bases lining up with TRBD1. After removal of 5 bases from V and 5 bases from J, the junction contained 9 bases not matched to a gene. Germline loops: CDR1 SGHTA, CDR2 FQGNSA. The CDR3 is made up of 15 amino acids. In nucleotides, the CDR3 is TGTGCCAGCAGCCCCGGGACAGGGACGATGACTGAAGCTTTCTTT. Translation gives CASSPGTGTMTEAFF.

The chain is built from TRBV28 and TRBJ2-7, with TRBD1 identical over 11 bases. This CDR3 spans 15 amino acids. Germline values: CDR1 MDHEN, CDR2 SYDVKM. The trim removed 5 bases at V and 2 bases at J, leaving 5 bases unmatched. CDR3 nucleotide sequence: TGTGCCAGCAGTCGGGACAGGGGGGCTACCTACGAGCAGTACTTC. Protein product: CASSRDRGATYEQYF. The entire variable domain, with the rest obtained from reference TRBV28 and TRBJ2-7, is as follows: DVKVTQSSRYLVKRTGEKVFLECVQDMDHENMFWYRQDPGLGLRLIYFSYDVKMKEKGDIPEGYSVSREKKERFSLILESASTNQTSMYLCASSRDRGATYEQYFGPGTRLTVT.

Ten or more counts support this clone. The chain links TRBV30 to TRBJ2-3, with TRBD2 matching over 8 bases. CDR3 length: 13 residues. Unmatched junction bases numbered 7, after V lost 4 bases and J lost 7 bases. Germline V CDR1 and CDR2: GTSNPN, SVGIG (reference sequence). Here the CDR3 DNA reads TGTGCCTGGACTACTAGCGGACTATATACGCAGTATTTT. This encodes CAWTTSGLYTQYF.

This chain connects TRBV18 to TRBJ1-2; D remains ambiguous. This CDR3 region has 16 residues. In germline, CDR1 is KGHSH, CDR2 LQKENI. Trimming stripped 4 bases from V and 3 bases from J, with 18 bases between. CDR3 DNA sequence: TGTGCCAGCTCACTCAGGCAGGCCTCACTCTACTATGGCTACACCTTC. Translating it yields CASSLRQASLYYGYTF.

By share of the sample, this clone is medium-sized (0.01 to 0.1%). The CDR3 region is CAFRTGHEPQHF. In DNA, the CDR3 is TGTGCCTTTCGGACAGGGCACGAGCCCCAGCATTTT. V and J are TRBV30 and TRBJ1-5; 8 bases agree with TRBD1. This CDR3 spans 12 amino acids. J lost 8 bases, V lost 7 bases, and 7 bases had no gene match. Per germline, CDR1 GTSNPN and CDR2 SVGIG (reference sequence).

The chain employs TRBV20-1 and TRBJ2-7; TRBD2 matches at 8 bases. Germline CDR1 is DFQATT and CDR2 is SNEGSKA (reference sequence). The junction had 7 bases not matched to a gene; V was cut back by 0 bases and J by 3 bases. The CDR3 contains 15 residues. Written as DNA, the CDR3 is TGCAGTGCTAGAGAGGGCAGGACTAGCAGCTACGAGCAGTACTTC. The encoded protein is CSAREGRTSSYEQYF.

The CDR3 nucleotides are TGCAGTGCTAGAGATCGGGGGCGGGTCTACAATGAGCAGTTCTTC. It translates to CSARDRGRVYNEQFF. The V gene is TRBV20-1, the J gene TRBJ2-1; D could derive from TRBD1 or TRBD2 (6 bases each). The CDR3 is made up of 15 amino acids. Germline-derived CDR1 and CDR2 are DFQATT and SNEGSKA (reference sequence). Trimming cost V 0 bases and J 3 bases, with 12 bases left between them.

This clone was detected many times. This clone may be a read error of a much larger clone one base away. The rearrangement links TRBV14 to TRBJ1-1; D might be TRBD1 (5 bases). The CDR3 is made up of 16 amino acids. The germline CDR1 and CDR2 sequences are SGHDN and FVKESK. The CDR3 DNA reads TGTGCCAGCAGCCAAGTTGGGGCGGGGGGGAGCACTGAAGCTTCCTTT. As protein: CASSQVGAGGSTEASF. The full variable domain, with the rest looked up from reference TRBV14 and TRBJ1-1, is EAGVTQFPSHSVIEKGQTVTLRCDPISGHDNLYWYRRVMGKEIKFLLHFVKESKQDESGMPNNRFLAERTGGTYSTLKVQPAELEDSGVYFCASSQVGAGGSTEASFGQGTRLTVV.

V is TRBV6-2 or TRBV6-3 and J is TRBJ2-7; D gene uncertain. V was clipped by 2 bases and J by 2 bases, with 7 bases between them. Germline values: CDR1 MNHEY, CDR2 SVGEGT. The CDR3 spans 13 residues. In DNA form, the CDR3 reads TGTGCCAGCAGTTACGACGCAACCTACGAGCAGTACTTC. As protein: CASSYDATYEQYF.

This clone showed up many times. This chain links TRBV27 with TRBJ1-6; D is unresolved. Germline V gene lookup returns CDR1 MNHEY and CDR2 SMNVEV (reference sequence). V gave up 3 bases and J gave up 17 bases, with 20 bases separating them. CDR3 size: 14 residues. The CDR3 DNA sequence: TGTGCCAGCAGTTTTATGGCCCAACACCAGTCAATCCACTTT. Protein product: CASSFMAQHQSIHF.

The rearrangement joins TRBV27 to TRBJ2-7; the match to TRBD1 covers 8 bases. CDR3 size: 13 residues. V shed 2 bases and J 4 bases; nucleotides not matched to a gene: 1. Germline lookup yields CDR1 MNHEY and CDR2 SMNVEV (reference sequence). The chain's CDR3 is CASSLRTGYEQYF. The CDR3 region has the DNA TGTGCCAGCAGTTTAAGGACAGGGTACGAGCAGTACTTC.

Of note for this clone: The junction does not match germline at one end; this may be a read error. The chain links TRBV7-9 to TRBJ2-3; no firm D call. From germline, CDR1 is SEHNR and CDR2 FQNEAQ (reference sequence). The CDR3 is made up of 10 amino acids. CDR3 amino acids: CASVDDMQYF. The CDR3 nucleotides read TGTGCCAGCGTGGATGATATGCAGTATTTT.

This clone was detected ten times or more. The chain is built from TRBV10-3 and TRBJ2-6; TRBD1 matches 10 bases. Germline CDR1 ENHRY, CDR2 SYGVKD. J gave up 2 bases and V 5 bases, and 6 bases lay outside the gene matches. The CDR3 runs to 17 residues. The CDR3 is CAISPGQGTPGANVLTF. DNA for the CDR3: TGTGCCATCAGTCCGGGACAGGGGACACCTGGGGCCAACGTCCTGACTTTC.

This clone was counted at least ten times. The genes are TRBV28 and TRBJ2-1, with D tentatively TRBD2 (5 bases). CDR1 is MDHEN and CDR2 is SYDVKM in the germline V gene. This CDR3 comprises 17 residues. V was trimmed by 7 bases and J by 3 bases, leaving 22 bases between them. The CDR3, as DNA: TGTGCCAGCATCCCCCTCCCCGGTCAGGAGGTCTACAATGAGCAGTTCTTC. Protein: CASIPLPGQEVYNEQFF. The full variable domain, its missing parts supplied by reference TRBV28 and TRBJ2-1, is DVKVTQSSRYLVKRTGEKVFLECVQDMDHENMFWYRQDPGLGLRLIYFSYDVKMKEKGDIPEGYSVSREKKERFSLILESASTNQTSMYLCASIPLPGQEVYNEQFFGPGTRLTVL.